These 2 T cell receptor beta chains were all obtained from the same sample, sequenced in a study of OX40 agonist ivuxolimab in advanced cancers. Sequencing was performed with immunoSEQ multiplex PCR; in TCRdb, only in-frame clones are kept and a portion is missing. The sample holds tens of thousands of clones, around 84% seen once. This specimen consisted of CD4+ or CD8+ T cells sorted from blood, obtained in a trial of the OX40 agonist ivuxolimab. The receptors come from an adult with an advanced solid tumor such as melanoma, head and neck, liver or kidney cancer.

The chain has TRBV5-1 and TRBJ2-5; D call uncertain. Germline assignment: CDR1 SGHRS and CDR2 YFSETQ. CDR3 size: 12 residues. Between the trimmed V and J ends, which lost 2 bases and 2 bases, there was a span of 4 bases. In DNA, the CDR3 is TGCGCCAGCAGCTTAGCTCAAGAGACCCAGTACTTC. Translating it yields CASSLAQETQYF.

V and J are TRBV6-5 and TRBJ2-7; the match to TRBD2 covers 13 bases. CDR1 is MNHEY and CDR2 is SVGAGI in the germline V gene. The CDR3 is made up of 16 amino acids. V dropped 3 bases and J dropped 3; count of bases not matched to a gene: 5. The CDR3 DNA reads TGTGCCAGCAGTTATCCCGGACTAGCGGGAGACTACGAGCAGTACTTC. Translated, it gives CASSYPGLAGDYEQYF.